One and the same sample provided the 26 T cell receptor beta chains below, sequenced in a study of blood T cell repertoires in COVID-19. Repertoires were generated with immunoSEQ multiplex PCR, while TCRdb's copy carries only in-frame clones and drops some. The sample comprises some 300,000 clones, nearly 90% of which are singletons, and less than 2% rests with the top ten. Sequencing was done on a sample of peripheral blood. Receptor source: a woman younger than 45 with COVID-19, enrolled during active disease.

The V and J genes are TRBV7-2 and TRBJ2-5; D is perhaps TRBD2 (5 bases). The CDR3 consists of 15 residues. Germline lookup yields CDR1 SGHTA and CDR2 FQGNSA. The ends were cut back, 1 base at V and 4 bases at J, with 13 bases in the middle. The CDR3 DNA sequence: TGTGCCAGCAGCTTAGGTGGCAGGAGGTCAGAGACCCAGTACTTC. Amino acids: CASSLGGRRSETQYF.

This clone was detected only once. The rearrangement joins TRBV7-2 to TRBJ2-4; 8 bases are a match to TRBD1. The CDR3 spans 14 residues. Unmatched junction bases numbered 2, after V lost 3 bases and J lost 4 bases. The germline CDR1 and CDR2 sequences are SGHTA and FQGNSA. CDR3 sequence reads: CASSFTGGKNIQYF. The CDR3, as DNA: TGTGCCAGCAGCTTCACAGGGGGGAAAAACATTCAGTACTTC.

This chain joins TRBV10-3 and TRBJ1-1; D remains unclear. The V and J ends lost 0 bases and 0 bases respectively, with 14 bases between them. The germline CDR1 and CDR2 sequences are ENHRY and SYGVKD. The length of the CDR3 is 17 residues. In nucleotides, the CDR3 is TGTGCCATCAGTGAGTCCTTACAGAGACCCCTGAACACTGAAGCTTTCTTT. Amino acids: CAISESLQRPLNTEAFF.

This clone appeared a few times. V is TRBV27 and J is TRBJ1-2; possible D gene TRBD1, 6 bases. V dropped 1 base and J dropped 2 bases, with 14 bases sitting between them. Germline CDR1 reads MNHEY; CDR2 reads SMNVEV (reference sequence). CDR3 length: 16 amino acids. CDR3 nucleotides: TGTGCCAGCAGTTTATTATCGGACAGTCTAAACTATGGCTACACCTTC. It is translated as CASSLLSDSLNYGYTF.

This chain uses TRBV3-1 (or the pseudogene TRBV3-2) with TRBJ2-7; TRBD2 agrees at 12 bases. The germline gives CDR1 LGHDT, CDR2 YNNKEL (reference sequence). Trimming removed 3 bases from V and 9 bases from J; junction bases left unmatched: 6. The CDR3 runs to 14 residues. The chain's CDR3 is CASSQSSGGAMQYV. The CDR3 nucleotides read TGTGCCAGCAGCCAGTCTAGCGGGGGGGCTATGCAGTACGTC.

About this clone: Compared with germline, one end of the junction differs, possibly owing to a read error. The V and J genes are TRBV2 and TRBJ1-1; a weak D match, TRBD1 (5 bases). Germline V CDR1 and CDR2: SNHLY, FYNNEI. The CDR3 is 11 residues long. CDR3 sequence reads: CASRGEGGRVF. The DNA of the CDR3 is TGTGCCAGCAGGGGGGAGGGAGGTAGGGTCTTT.

A few counts support this clone. This sequence joins TRBV9 and TRBJ1-1, with no clear D. This CDR3 is built from 15 residues. Trimming removed 1 base at V and 1 base at J, with 11 bases between. Looked up from germline, CDR1 is SGDLS and CDR2 is YYNGEE. The CDR3 reads CASSVLPSRNTEAFF. Here the CDR3 DNA reads TGTGCCAGCAGCGTACTGCCCAGTCGGAACACTGAAGCTTTCTTT.

The chain joins TRBV27 to TRBJ2-3, with TRBD2 as a possible D gene (6 bases). The ends were cut back, 8 bases at V and 4 bases at J, with 19 bases in the middle. CDR3 length equals 15 residues. The germline V gene encodes CDR1 MNHEY and CDR2 SMNVEV (reference sequence). In DNA form, the CDR3 reads TGTGCCAGCGGACCGGAGGGGAGAGGGTCAGATACGCAGTATTTT. Translating gives CASGPEGRGSDTQYF.

The CDR3 here is CASSEGPSSEAFF. For the CDR3, the DNA is TGTGCCAGCAGTGAGGGGCCTAGTTCTGAAGCTTTCTTT. The V call is TRBV25-1, the J call TRBJ1-1; possible D gene TRBD1, 5 bases. With 3 bases removed from V and 6 bases from J, the gap between germline ends came to 11 bases. Germline V gene data show CDR1 as MGHDK and CDR2 as SYGVNS. This CDR3 has 13 residues. Looking up the rest from reference TRBV25-1 and TRBJ1-1 gives the full variable domain: EADIYQTPRYLVIGTGKKITLECSQTMGHDKMYWYQQDPGMELHLIHYSYGVNSTEKGDLSSESTVSRIRTEHFPLTLESARPSHTSQYLCASSEGPSSEAFFGQGTRLTVV.

The chain has TRBV10-3 and TRBJ1-4; D is uncertain. The V gene lost 10 bases and the J gene lost 7 bases, with 10 bases spanning the gap. CDR3 length: 11 residues. CDR1 and CDR2 from the germline V gene are ENHRY and SYGVKD. The DNA for the CDR3 is TGTGCCAGCCGGGAAGGTGAAAAACTGTTTTTT. Translating it yields CASREGEKLFF.

V and J are TRBV5-1 and TRBJ1-2; the D is unclear. V lost 0 bases and J lost 5, with 5 bases in between. The CDR3 is 12 residues long. The germline CDR1 and CDR2 sequences are SGHRS and YFSETQ. The CDR3 sequence: CASSLGQYGYTF. The CDR3 DNA reads as TGCGCCAGCAGCTTGGGACAATATGGCTACACCTTC.

The chain employs TRBV6-5 and TRBJ1-2; perhaps TRBD1 as D (6 bases). From germline, CDR1 is MNHEY and CDR2 SVGAGI. The length of the CDR3 is 11 residues. The CDR3 bases are TGTGCAGCGAGGGGGGGCTATGGCTACACCTTC. This gives the protein CAARGGYGYTF.

V and J are TRBV5-1 and TRBJ1-4; the match to TRBD1 covers 7 bases. Germline V gene lookup returns CDR1 SGHRS and CDR2 YFSETQ. There are 16 residues in the CDR3. The V segment lost 0 bases and the J segment 4 bases; nucleotides outside the gene matches: 6. The CDR3: CASSLVVQGGNEKLFF. The DNA for the CDR3 is TGCGCCAGCAGCTTGGTCGTCCAGGGGGGTAATGAAAAACTGTTTTTT.

The chain uses TRBV18 and TRBJ1-1; no reliable D call. CDR3 length: 16 amino acids. With 4 bases removed from V and 10 bases from J, the gap between germline ends came to 25 bases. The germline V gene has CDR1 KGHSH and CDR2 LQKENI. The CDR3 protein is CASSQTPEARAGGAFF. As DNA, the CDR3 is TGTGCCAGCTCACAAACCCCCGAGGCCAGAGCCGGCGGAGCTTTCTTT.

This chain uses TRBV19 with TRBJ1-5; 9 positions agree with TRBD1. There are 16 residues in the CDR3. The V and J ends lost 3 bases and 4 bases, in that order; junction bases with no gene match: 7. The germline gives CDR1 LNHDA, CDR2 SQIVND (reference sequence). In nucleotides, the CDR3 is TGTGCCAGTAGTATCAAACAGGGGGCTCTAAATCAGCCCCAGCATTTT. This gives the protein CASSIKQGALNQPQHF.

V is TRBV7-9 and J is TRBJ2-3; 8 nucleotides align to TRBD1. This CDR3 region has 12 residues. Germline CDR1 SEHNR, CDR2 FQNEAQ (reference sequence). CDR3 residues: CFGQGGPDTQYF. CDR3 bases: TGTTTCGGACAGGGTGGGCCAGATACGCAGTATTTT.

J is TRBJ1-1 and V is TRBV18, with a weak D call TRBD1 (5 bases). V was clipped by 3 bases and J by 1 base, with 18 bases between them. The CDR3 contains 17 residues. CDR1 and CDR2 (germline): KGHSH, LQKENI. The DNA of the CDR3 is TGTGCCAGCTCACCCGGGAGGGTGACAGCGCAGAACACTGAAGCTTTCTTT. It is translated as CASSPGRVTAQNTEAFF.

This clone came up once. The chain joins TRBV19 to TRBJ1-6; D unclear. Germline values: CDR1 LNHDA, CDR2 SQIVND (reference sequence). The V end was cut by 7 bases, the J end by 11 bases, with 12 bases between. The CDR3 runs to 12 residues. The CDR3 DNA follows: TGTGCCAGTAACTTCCCGCGGGCACCCCTCCACTTT. As protein: CASNFPRAPLHF. The complete variable domain, with remaining parts taken from reference TRBV19 and TRBJ1-6, reads DGGITQSPKYLFRKEGQNVTLSCEQNLNHDAMYWYRQDPGQGLRLIYYSQIVNDFQKGDIAEGYSVSREKKESFPLTVTSAQKNPTAFYLCASNFPRAPLHFGNGTRLTVT.

The chain employs TRBV20-1 and TRBJ1-1; a possible D gene is TRBD1 (5 bases). This CDR3 region has 11 residues. Germline CDR1 DFQATT, CDR2 SNEGSKA (reference sequence). Between the trimmed V and J ends, which lost 0 bases and 12 bases, there was a span of 11 bases. The CDR3 coding sequence is TGCAGTGCTAGAGATTTGGACAAGACTTTCTTT. This sequence encodes CSARDLDKTFF.

The rearrangement joins TRBV19 to TRBJ1-5; TRBD1 agrees at 8 bases. Germline V gives CDR1 LNHDA, CDR2 SQIVND (reference sequence). This CDR3 comprises 15 residues. V lost 5 bases, J lost 6 bases, and 9 bases stayed unmatched. For the CDR3, the DNA is TGTGCCAGTAGTCCTGGACAGGGTATGTCTCAGCCCCAGCATTTT. Translating gives CASSPGQGMSQPQHF.

As DNA, the CDR3 is TGCGCCAGCAGCCACGGGACTAGCGGGGGTTACGAGCAGTACTTC. This codes for CASSHGTSGGYEQYF. V and J are TRBV4-3 and TRBJ2-7, with 14 bases matching TRBD2. The germline gives CDR1 LGHNA, CDR2 YSLEER. The trim removed 3 bases at V and 4 bases at J, leaving 2 bases unmatched. This CDR3 spans 15 amino acids.

V and J are TRBV5-1 and TRBJ1-2; TRBD1 matches at 7 bases. The V segment lost 0 bases and the J segment 7 bases; nucleotides outside the gene matches: 9. This CDR3 comprises 15 residues. CDR1 is SGHRS, CDR2 YFSETQ, per germline. CDR3 region: CASSLGRGPLSGYTF. In DNA form, the CDR3 reads TGCGCCAGCAGCTTGGGGAGGGGGCCTTTGAGTGGCTACACCTTC.

The chain couples TRBV15 to TRBJ2-1; TRBD2 matches 7 bases. Looked up from germline, CDR1 is LNHNV and CDR2 is YYDKDF (reference sequence). The CDR3 is 14 amino acids. V lost 5 bases to trimming and J lost 4 bases; unmatched junction nucleotides: 5. Here the CDR3 reads CATSRQRGYNEQFF. CDR3 DNA sequence: TGTGCCACCAGCCGACAGCGGGGTTACAATGAGCAGTTCTTC. Drawing the rest from reference TRBV15 and TRBJ2-1, the complete variable domain is DAMVIQNPRYQVTQFGKPVTLSCSQTLNHNVMYWYQQKSSQAPKLLFHYYDKDFNNEADTPDNFQSRRPNTSFCFLDIRSPGLGDTAMYLCATSRQRGYNEQFFGPGTRLTVL.

The chain is built from TRBV28 and TRBJ1-1; D is unresolved. This CDR3 has 12 amino acids. The V gene lost 3 bases and the J gene lost 6 bases, with 8 bases spanning the gap. Germline values: CDR1 MDHEN, CDR2 SYDVKM. The CDR3 protein is CASSFRRAEAFF. The DNA for the CDR3 is TGTGCCAGCAGTTTCAGGAGGGCTGAAGCTTTCTTT.

The V call is TRBV21-1, the J call TRBJ2-1; TRBD1 is the table's D call and was not checked against the DNA. TRBV21-1 represents a pseudogene. The CDR3 spans 19 residues. The chain's CDR3 is CASSKDRGTTMKLYNEQFF. The CDR3 DNA follows: TGTGCCAGCAGCAAAGATAGGGGGACAACCATGAAACTTTACAATGAGCAGTTCTTC.

The V call is TRBV4-1, the J call TRBJ1-1; D gene uncertain. This CDR3 is 14 amino acids long. Trimming pared 1 base from V and 0 bases from J, leaving 6 bases between. Germline assignment: CDR1 MGHRA and CDR2 YSYEKL. CDR3 region: CASSQVAVNTEAFF. Here the CDR3 DNA reads TGCGCCAGCAGCCAAGTCGCAGTGAACACTGAAGCTTTCTTT.